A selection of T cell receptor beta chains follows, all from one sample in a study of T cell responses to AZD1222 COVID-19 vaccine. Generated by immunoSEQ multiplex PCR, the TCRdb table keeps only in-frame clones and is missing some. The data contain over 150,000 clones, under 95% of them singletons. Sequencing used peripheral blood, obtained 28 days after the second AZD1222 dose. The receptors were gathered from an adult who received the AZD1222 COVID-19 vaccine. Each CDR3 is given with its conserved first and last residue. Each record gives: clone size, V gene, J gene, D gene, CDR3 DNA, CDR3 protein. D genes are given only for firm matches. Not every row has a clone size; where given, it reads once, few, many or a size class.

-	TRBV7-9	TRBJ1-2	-	TGTGCCAGCAGCTTTGGCGGAAACTATGGCTACACCTTC	CASSFGGNYGYTF
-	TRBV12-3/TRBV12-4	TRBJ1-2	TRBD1	TGTGCCAGCAGTCCGGGACAGTTCTATGGCTACACCTTC	CASSPGQFYGYTF
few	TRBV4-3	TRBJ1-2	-	TGCGCCAGCAGCCAAGGGACAGTCTATGGCTACACCTTC	CASSQGTVYGYTF
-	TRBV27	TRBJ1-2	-	TGTGCCAGCAGTTTATCCAGCCCCCCCTATGGCTACACCTTC	CASSLSSPPYGYTF
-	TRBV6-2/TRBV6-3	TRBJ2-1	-	TGTGCCAGCAGTTGGGACGCCTACAATGAGCAGTTCTTC	CASSWDAYNEQFF
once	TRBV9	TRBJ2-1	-	TGTGCCAGCAGCATCAACGGACAAACCTACAATGAGCAGTTCTTC	CASSINGQTYNEQFF
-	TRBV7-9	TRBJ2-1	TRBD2	TGTGCCAGCAGTCACATCCTCGGTAGCGGGGGATCTGAAGAGCAGTTCTTC	CASSHILGSGGSEEQFF
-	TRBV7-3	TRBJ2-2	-	TGTGCCAGCAGCCCTCAGGGGGGGGACGGAGAGCTGTTTTTT	CASSPQGGDGELFF
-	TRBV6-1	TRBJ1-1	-	TGTGCCAGCAGTGAATTTCAAGGGGCAGGCACTGAAGCTTTCTTT	CASSEFQGAGTEAFF
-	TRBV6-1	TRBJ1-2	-	TGTGCCAGCAGTGAAGCAGGGGTTCTCGGCTACACCTTC	CASSEAGVLGYTF
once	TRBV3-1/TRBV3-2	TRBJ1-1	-	TGTGCCAGCAGTCCGGGACGGGTTAATGAAGCTTTCTTT	CASSPGRVNEAFF
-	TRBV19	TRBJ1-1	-	TGTGCCAGTAGTATAACGGGACTAGAAGCTTTCTTT	CASSITGLEAFF
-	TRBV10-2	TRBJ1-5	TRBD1	TGCGCCAGCAGCAGGGGACAGTCACATCAGCCCCAGCATTTT	CASSRGQSHQPQHF
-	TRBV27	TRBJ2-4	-	TGTGCCAGCAGTTTAAGGACAGCTCAAAACATTCAGTACTTC	CASSLRTAQNIQYF
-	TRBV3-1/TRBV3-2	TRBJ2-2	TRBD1	TGTGCCAGCAGCCCGATTTTTACTGGACAGGGGAACACCGGGGAGCTGTTTTTT	CASSPIFTGQGNTGELFF
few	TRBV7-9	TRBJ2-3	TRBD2	TGTGCCAGCAGCCCCGGGGGGTCTAGCACAGATACGCAGTATTTT	CASSPGGSSTDTQYF
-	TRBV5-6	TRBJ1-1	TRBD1	TGTGCCAGCAGCATATTACAGGGGAGCACTGAAGCTTTCTTT	CASSILQGSTEAFF
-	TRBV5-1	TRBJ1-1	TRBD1	TGCGCCAGCAGCTCAGGACAGGGGAGGGACACTGAAGCTTTCTTT	CASSSGQGRDTEAFF
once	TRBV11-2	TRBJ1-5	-	TGTGCCAGCAGCTTAGATTTTCGGGCAGGTAGCAATCAGCCCCAGCATTTT	CASSLDFRAGSNQPQHF
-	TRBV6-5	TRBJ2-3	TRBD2	TGTGCCAGCAGTTTGGGACTAAGCGTCGCGCAGTATTTT	CASSLGLSVAQYF
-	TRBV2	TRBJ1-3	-	TGTGCCAGCCTTATCGACGGACACTCTGGAAACACCATATATTTT	CASLIDGHSGNTIYF
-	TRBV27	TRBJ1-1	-	TGTGCCAGCAGTTTAAGTCCAGAGAACACTGAAGCTTTCTTT	CASSLSPENTEAFF
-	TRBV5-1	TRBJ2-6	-	TGCGCCAGCAGCTGGACTTACGGGGCCAACGTCCTGACTTTC	CASSWTYGANVLTF
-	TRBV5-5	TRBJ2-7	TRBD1	TGTGCCAGCAGCTCACCAGGGGGCGTGAGACGCTCCTACGAGCAGTACTTC	CASSSPGGVRRSYEQYF
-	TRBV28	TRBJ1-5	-	TGTGCCAGCAGTAGACCTTATAGCAATCAGCCCCAGCATTTT	CASSRPYSNQPQHF
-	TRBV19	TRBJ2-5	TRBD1	TGTGCCAGTAGTGGAGGGAGGACAGGGCTAGAGACCCAGTACTTC	CASSGGRTGLETQYF
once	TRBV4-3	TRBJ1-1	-	TGCGCCAGCAGCCAAGATGGAGACAGAGGCCTTAGGAACACTGAAGCTTTCTTT	CASSQDGDRGLRNTEAFF
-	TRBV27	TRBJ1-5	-	TGTGCCAGCAGTTTAGGGGCAGGCCCTTGGTATAGCAATCAGCCCCAGCATTTT	CASSLGAGPWYSNQPQHF
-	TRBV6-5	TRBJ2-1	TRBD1	TGTGCCAGCAGTAAGGGGGCATCCTACAATGAGCAGTTCTTC	CASSKGASYNEQFF
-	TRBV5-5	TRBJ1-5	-	TGTGCCAGCAGCTTTACAGAAAGCAATCAGCCCCAGCATTTT	CASSFTESNQPQHF
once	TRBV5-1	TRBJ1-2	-	TGCGCCAGCAGCTTTTTTACGGCAGAGGGGGGCTATGGCTACACCTTC	CASSFFTAEGGYGYTF
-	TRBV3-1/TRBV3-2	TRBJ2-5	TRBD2	TGTGCCAGCAGCCGCTGGCCCTCGGCGGCTAGCGGGGGGGCTGCAGAGACCCAGTACTTC	CASSRWPSAASGGAAETQYF
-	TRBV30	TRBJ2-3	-	TGTGCCTGGAGTGTAGGGGGGCAAGATACGCAGTATTTT	CAWSVGGQDTQYF
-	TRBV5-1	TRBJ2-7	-	TGCGCCAGCAGCTTGGAGGCACCTAACTACTACGAGCAGTACTTC	CASSLEAPNYYEQYF